The sequence of this T cell receptor beta chain was determined in a study of CD8 T cells in Susac syndrome. Study findings and constraints: The relatively small number of individuals in the TCR sequencing and HLA analysis was acknowledged by the study.

This CDR3 comprises 14 residues. Germline assignment: CDR1 MGHRA and CDR2 YSYEKL. V was cut by 7 bases and J by 2 bases, with 11 bases left in between. RNA totalling about 0.5 to 1 ug underwent reverse transcription with random hexamers. Amplification of TCR beta CDR3 by immunoSEQ multiplex PCR spanned 54 Vbeta and 13 Jbeta. TCRdb processed the immunoSEQ multiplex PCR reads anew with MiXCR; each CDR3 protein has one entry. Of 150,000 to 200,000 distinct CDR3 sequences in the sample, less than 95% are singletons; the top ten hold about 0.086%. This clonotype has a handful of counts. As yet, its antigen is unknown.

This receptor was identified in a human donor with multiple sclerosis. J is TRBJ2-2 and V is TRBV4-1; D is unresolved. Sequencing was done on a sample of CD4+ T cells from PBMCs. The CDR3 spells CASNGGLNTGELFF. DNA of the CDR3: TGCGCCAGCAACGGCGGCCTCAACACCGGGGAGCTGTTTTTT.